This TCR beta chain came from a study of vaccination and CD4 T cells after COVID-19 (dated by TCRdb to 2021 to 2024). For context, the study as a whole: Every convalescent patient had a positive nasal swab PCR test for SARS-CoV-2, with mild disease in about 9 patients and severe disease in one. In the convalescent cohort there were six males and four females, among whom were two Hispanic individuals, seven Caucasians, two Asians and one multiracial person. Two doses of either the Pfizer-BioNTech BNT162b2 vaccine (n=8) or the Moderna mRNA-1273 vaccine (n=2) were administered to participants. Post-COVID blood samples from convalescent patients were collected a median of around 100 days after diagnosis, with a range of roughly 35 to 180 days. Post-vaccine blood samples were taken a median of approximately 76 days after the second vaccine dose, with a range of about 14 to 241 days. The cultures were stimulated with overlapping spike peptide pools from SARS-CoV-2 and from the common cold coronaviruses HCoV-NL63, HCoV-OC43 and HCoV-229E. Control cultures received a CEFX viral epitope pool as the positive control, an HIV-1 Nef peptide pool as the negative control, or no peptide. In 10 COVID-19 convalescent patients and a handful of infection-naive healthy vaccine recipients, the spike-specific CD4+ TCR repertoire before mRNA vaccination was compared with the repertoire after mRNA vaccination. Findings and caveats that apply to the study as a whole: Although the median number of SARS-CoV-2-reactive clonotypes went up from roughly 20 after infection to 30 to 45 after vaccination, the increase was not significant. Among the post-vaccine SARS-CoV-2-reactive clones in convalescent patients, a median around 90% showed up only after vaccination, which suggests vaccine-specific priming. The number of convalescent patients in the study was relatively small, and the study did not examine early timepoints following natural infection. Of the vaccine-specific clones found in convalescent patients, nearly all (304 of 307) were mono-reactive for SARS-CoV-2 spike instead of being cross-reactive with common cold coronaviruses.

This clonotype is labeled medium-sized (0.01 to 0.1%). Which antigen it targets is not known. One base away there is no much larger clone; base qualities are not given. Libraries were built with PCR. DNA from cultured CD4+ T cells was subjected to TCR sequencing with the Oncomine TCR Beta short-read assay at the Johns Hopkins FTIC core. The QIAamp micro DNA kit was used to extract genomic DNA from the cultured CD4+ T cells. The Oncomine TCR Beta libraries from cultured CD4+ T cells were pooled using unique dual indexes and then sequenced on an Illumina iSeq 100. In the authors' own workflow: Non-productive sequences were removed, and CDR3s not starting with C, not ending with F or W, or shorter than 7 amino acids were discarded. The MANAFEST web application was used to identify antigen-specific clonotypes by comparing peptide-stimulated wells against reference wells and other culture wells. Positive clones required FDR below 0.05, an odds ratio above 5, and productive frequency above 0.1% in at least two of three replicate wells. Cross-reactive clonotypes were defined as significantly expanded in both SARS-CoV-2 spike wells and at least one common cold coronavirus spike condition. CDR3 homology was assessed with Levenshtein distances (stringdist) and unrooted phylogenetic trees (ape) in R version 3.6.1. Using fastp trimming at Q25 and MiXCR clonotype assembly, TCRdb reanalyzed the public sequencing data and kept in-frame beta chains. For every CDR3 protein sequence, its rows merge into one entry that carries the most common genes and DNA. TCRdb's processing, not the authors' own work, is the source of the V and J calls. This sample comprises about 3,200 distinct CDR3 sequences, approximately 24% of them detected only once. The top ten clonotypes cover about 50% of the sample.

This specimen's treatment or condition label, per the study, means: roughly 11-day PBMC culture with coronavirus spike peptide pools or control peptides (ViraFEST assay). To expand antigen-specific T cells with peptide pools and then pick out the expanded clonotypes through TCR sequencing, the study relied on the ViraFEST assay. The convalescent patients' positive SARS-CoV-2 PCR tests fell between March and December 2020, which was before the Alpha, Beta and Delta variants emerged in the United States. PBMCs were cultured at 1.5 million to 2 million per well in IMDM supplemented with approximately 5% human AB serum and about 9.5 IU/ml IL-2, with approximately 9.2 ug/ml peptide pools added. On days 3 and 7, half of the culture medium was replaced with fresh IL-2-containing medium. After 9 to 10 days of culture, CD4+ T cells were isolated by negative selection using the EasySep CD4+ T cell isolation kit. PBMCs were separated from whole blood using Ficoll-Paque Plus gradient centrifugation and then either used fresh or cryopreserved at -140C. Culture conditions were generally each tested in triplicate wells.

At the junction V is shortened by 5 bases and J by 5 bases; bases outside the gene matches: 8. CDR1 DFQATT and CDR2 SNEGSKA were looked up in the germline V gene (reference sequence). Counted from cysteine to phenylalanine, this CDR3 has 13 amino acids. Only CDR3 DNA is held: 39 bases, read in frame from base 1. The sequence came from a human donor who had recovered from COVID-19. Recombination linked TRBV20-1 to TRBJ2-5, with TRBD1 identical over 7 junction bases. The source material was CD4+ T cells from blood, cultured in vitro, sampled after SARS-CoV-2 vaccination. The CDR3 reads CSAGYRGVETQYF. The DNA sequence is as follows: TGCAGTGCTGGATACAGGGGAGTTGAGACCCAGTACTTC.